A selection of T cell receptor beta chains follows, all from one sample in a study of CD8 T cells in ankylosing spondylitis. Each CDR3 protein is one row after TCRdb ran MiXCR on the 5' RACE reads. The table shows roughly 400,000 distinct CDR3 sequences, with under 25% occurring only once. Sequencing was done on a sample of blood, either unsorted or a sorted T cell fraction (not recorded which). The receptors shown here come from a male donor with ankylosing spondylitis. Each CDR3 is given with its conserved first and last residue. The order of the fields is clone size, D gene, CDR3 length, V gene, J gene, CDR3 protein, CDR3 DNA. A D gene is named only where the DNA matches it firmly. Only some rows state a clone size, as once, few, many or a class for expanded clones.

>NA|NA|17|TRBV18|TRBJ2-3
CASSPFIGQRPKHTQYF
TGTGCCAGCTCACCATTCATCGGACAGCGACCGAAACATACGCAGTATTTT
>many|NA|16|TRBV7-9|TRBJ2-3
CASSPGTETSTDTQYF
TGTGCCAGCAGCCCAGGGACGGAGACTAGCACAGATACGCAGTATTTT
>NA|NA|14|TRBV4-3|TRBJ2-7
CASSQDPGAREQYF
TGCGCCAGCAGCCAAGATCCGGGGGCTCGCGAGCAGTACTTC
>few|NA|13|TRBV20-1|TRBJ2-5
CSAAPFSQETQYF
TGCAGTGCTGCCCCTTTTTCCCAAGAGACCCAGTACTTC
>NA|TRBD1|16|TRBV5-6|TRBJ2-7
CASSAGTGGLTYEQYF
TGTGCCAGCAGCGCGGGGACAGGGGGCCTAACCTACGAGCAGTACTTC
>NA|NA|15|TRBV5-4|TRBJ1-6
CASSSDGLPNSPLHF
TGTGCCAGCAGCTCGGACGGGCTTCCTAATTCACCCCTCCACTTT
>NA|NA|13|TRBV18|TRBJ2-7
CASSPESYYEQYF
TGTGCCAGCTCACCAGAAAGTTACTACGAGCAGTACTTC
>NA|TRBD2|14|TRBV19|TRBJ2-5
CASNSGRGQETQYF
TGTGCCAGTAACTCTGGGAGGGGACAAGAGACCCAGTACTTC
>NA|TRBD2|15|TRBV5-1|TRBJ2-5
CASTSLAGEAPAQYF
TGCGCCAGCACCAGTCTAGCGGGAGAAGCTCCGGCCCAGTACTTC
>NA|NA|13|TRBV6-5|TRBJ2-2
CASSYSTGGELFF
TGTGCCAGCAGTTACTCGACGGGCGGGGAGCTGTTTTTT
>few|TRBD2|16|TRBV28|TRBJ2-1
CASSFNSGGIYNEQFF
TGTGCCAGCAGTTTCAATAGCGGGGGGATCTACAATGAGCAGTTCTTC
>NA|TRBD2|15|TRBV20-1|TRBJ2-3
CSDRLLAGGTDTQYF
TGCAGTGACAGGCTCCTAGCGGGGGGCACAGATACGCAGTATTTT
>NA|NA|13|TRBV7-3|TRBJ1-4
CASSLTGEEKLFF
TGTGCCAGCAGCTTAACAGGGGAAGAAAAACTGTTTTTT
>many|NA|15|TRBV5-1|TRBJ1-5
CASSLGPRGNQPQHF
TGCGCCAGCAGCTTGGGTCCCCGGGGCAATCAGCCCCAGCATTTT
>few|NA|16|TRBV11-2|TRBJ2-3
CASSFQLALGTDTQYF
TGTGCCAGCAGCTTTCAGCTAGCGCTGGGAACAGATACGCAGTATTTT
>NA|NA|17|TRBV28|TRBJ1-5
CASSSPGRVYSNQPQHF
TGTGCCAGCAGTTCCCCGGGCAGGGTTTATAGCAATCAGCCCCAGCATTTT
>few|NA|13|TRBV6-6|TRBJ1-1
CASISRLNTEAFF
TGTGCCAGCATTAGTAGGCTGAACACTGAAGCTTTCTTT
>NA|TRBD2|15|TRBV25-1|TRBJ2-3
CASSESRLAYYTQYF
TGTGCCAGCAGTGAGTCCCGACTAGCTTATTATACGCAGTATTTT
>NA|TRBD2|14|TRBV28|TRBJ2-2
CASASGSKTGELFF
TGTGCCAGCGCTAGCGGGAGTAAAACCGGGGAGCTGTTTTTT
>NA|NA|14|TRBV6-5|TRBJ2-3
CASSSSVNTDTQYF
TGTGCCAGCAGTTCCAGCGTGAACACAGATACGCAGTATTTT